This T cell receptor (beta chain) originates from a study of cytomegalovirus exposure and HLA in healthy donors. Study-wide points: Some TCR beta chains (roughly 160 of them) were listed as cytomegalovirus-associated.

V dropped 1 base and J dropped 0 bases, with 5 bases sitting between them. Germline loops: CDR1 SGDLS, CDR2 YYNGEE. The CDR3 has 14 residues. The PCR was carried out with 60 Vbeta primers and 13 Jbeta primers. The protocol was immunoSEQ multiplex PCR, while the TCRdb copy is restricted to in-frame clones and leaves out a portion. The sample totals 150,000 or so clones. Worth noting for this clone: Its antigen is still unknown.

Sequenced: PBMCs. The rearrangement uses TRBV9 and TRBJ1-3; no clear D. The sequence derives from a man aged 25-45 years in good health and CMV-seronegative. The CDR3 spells CASSVQDSGNTIYF. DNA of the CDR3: TGTGCCAGCAGCGTACAGGACTCTGGAAACACCATATATTTT.